These T cell receptor beta chains were read from a single sample in a study of blood T cell repertoires in COVID-19. Repertoires were generated with immunoSEQ multiplex PCR, while TCRdb's copy carries only in-frame clones and drops some. The sample lists 250,000 to 300,000 clones, 85% to 90% seen once, with approximately 1.5% in the top ten. The sequencing input was peripheral blood. The receptors come from a woman aged 40 to 50 who had recovered from COVID-19. CDR3s include the opening cysteine and the closing phenylalanine or tryptophan. A D gene is named only where the DNA matches it firmly. The listing skips clone size in some rows; elsewhere it reads once, few, many or a size class.

>TRBV4-2|.|.|TRBJ1-4
CASSPQEVDEKLFF
TGTGCCAGCAGCCCCCAGGAGGTGGATGAAAAACTGTTTTTT
>TRBV9|.|TRBD1|TRBJ1-1
CASSPGGTGITEAFF
TGTGCCAGCAGCCCAGGCGGGACAGGGATCACTGAAGCTTTCTTT
>TRBV7-9|.|TRBD1|TRBJ2-3
CAMAGGSTDTQYF
TGTGCCATGGCAGGGGGCAGCACAGATACGCAGTATTTT
>TRBV7-2|.|TRBD1|TRBJ1-4
CASSPQGGELFF
TGTGCCAGCAGCCCACAGGGGGGTGAACTGTTTTTT
>TRBV30|.|.|TRBJ1-1
CAWIRLADTEAFF
TGTGCCTGGATTCGTTTGGCGGACACTGAAGCTTTCTTT
>TRBV19|.|TRBD2|TRBJ2-5
CASSSRLRGAGETQYF
TGTGCCAGTAGTTCCCGGCTGCGGGGGGCGGGAGAGACCCAGTACTTC
>TRBV28|.|.|TRBJ1-2
CASTQGTPHNYGYTF
TGTGCCAGCACCCAGGGGACCCCCCATAACTATGGCTACACCTTC
>TRBV27|.|TRBD2|TRBJ2-1
CASSWERAGGNEQFF
TGTGCCAGCAGTTGGGAAAGAGCGGGGGGGAATGAGCAGTTCTTC
>TRBV7-2|.|.|TRBJ1-3
CASSPGPRGTIYF
TGTGCCAGCAGCCCTGGGCCCCGGGGAACCATATATTTT
>TRBV27|.|TRBD1|TRBJ1-2
CASSLSQGTGNYGYTF
TGTGCCAGCAGTTTATCGCAGGGGACAGGGAACTATGGCTACACCTTC
>TRBV7-3|.|.|TRBJ2-1
CASSLGQGSYNEQFF
TGTGCCAGCAGCTTAGGGCAGGGATCCTACAATGAGCAGTTCTTC
>TRBV7-9|.|TRBD1|TRBJ2-7
CASSLGGGQGTYEQYF
TGTGCCAGCAGCTTAGGTGGGGGACAGGGGACCTACGAGCAGTACTTC
>TRBV9|.|TRBD1|TRBJ1-3
CASSGQGGSSGNTIYF
TGTGCCAGCAGCGGACAGGGGGGGAGCTCTGGAAACACCATATATTTT
>TRBV19|.|.|TRBJ1-5
CASSISGADQPQHF
TGTGCCAGTAGTATAAGCGGGGCGGATCAGCCCCAGCATTTT
>TRBV18|.|TRBD2|TRBJ2-5
CASSPPSGGSETQYF
TGTGCCAGCTCACCACCTAGCGGGGGGTCTGAGACCCAGTACTTC
>TRBV6-4|.|.|TRBJ1-1
CASSMDRGAEAFF
TGTGCCAGCAGTATGGACAGAGGCGCTGAAGCTTTCTTT
>TRBV2|.|.|TRBJ2-3
CASISGITDTQYF
TGTGCCAGCATATCAGGGATCACAGATACGCAGTATTTT
>TRBV9|.|.|TRBJ1-6
CASSLDTYNSPLHF
TGTGCCAGCAGCCTGGACACATATAATTCACCCCTCCACTTT
>TRBV5-1|.|.|TRBJ1-5
CASSPTTGTYQPQHF
TGCGCCAGCAGCCCCACTACAGGGACCTATCAGCCCCAGCATTTT
>TRBV5-5|.|TRBD1|TRBJ1-5
CASSKGQGNQPQHF
TGTGCCAGCAGCAAAGGACAGGGCAATCAGCCCCAGCATTTT
>TRBV2|.|.|TRBJ1-1
CASSGLQSEAFF
TGTGCCAGCAGTGGGCTACAGAGTGAAGCTTTCTTT
>TRBV4-1|.|.|TRBJ1-2
CASSQDRGGVYGYTF
TGCGCCAGCAGCCAAGATCGGGGAGGGGTCTATGGCTACACCTTC
>TRBV11-2|.|.|TRBJ1-2
CASTRTAPYGYTF
TGTGCCAGCACCCGGACAGCTCCATATGGCTACACCTTC
>TRBV19|.|TRBD1|TRBJ2-5
CASSPGQGEGETQYF
TGTGCCAGTAGTCCTGGACAGGGGGAAGGAGAGACCCAGTACTTC
>TRBV19|.|TRBD1|TRBJ1-2
CASTIDRERGYTF
TGTGCCAGTACCATCGACAGGGAGCGAGGCTACACCTTC
>TRBV9|.|TRBD2|TRBJ2-3
CASSFSGGSGDTQYF
TGTGCCAGCAGCTTCAGCGGGGGGAGCGGAGATACGCAGTATTTT
>TRBV7-8|.|.|TRBJ1-1
CASSLEDRYTEAFF
TGTGCCAGCAGCCTAGAAGACAGATACACTGAAGCTTTCTTT
>TRBV5-4|.|.|TRBJ1-1
CATRRAGGALEYTEAFF
TGTGCCACACGGAGGGCGGGGGGGGCCCTGGAATACACTGAAGCTTTCTTT
>TRBV7-9|.|TRBD1|TRBJ1-6
CASSLGQGDSPLHF
TGTGCCAGCAGCTTAGGGCAGGGGGACTCACCCCTCCACTTT
>TRBV4-1|.|TRBD2|TRBJ2-7
CASSQLAGGLSYEQYF
TGCGCCAGCAGCCAACTAGCGGGGGGGCTGTCCTACGAGCAGTACTTC
>TRBV5-6|few|.|TRBJ1-5
CASSLRGYDQPQHF
TGTGCCAGCAGCTTGCGGGGGTACGATCAGCCCCAGCATTTT